Reported below is one TCR beta chain. As yet, its antigen is unknown. The PCR employed 60 Vbeta primers together with 13 Jbeta primers. TCRdb's copy holds only in-frame clones and misses some; the assay was immunoSEQ multiplex PCR. Here the sample spans fewer than 150,000 clones, 70% to 80% being singletons. The data are from a study of cytomegalovirus exposure and HLA in healthy donors. The V end lost 3 bases, the J end lost 1 base, and 11 bases lay between the germline ends. CDR3 length: 14 residues. Germline V gives CDR1 SGDLS, CDR2 YYNGEE. General study points: It was reported that the classifier diagnosed cytomegalovirus status with high specificity and sensitivity in both the original and validation cohorts. When presence/absence was analysed, sequencing depth was taken to be roughly uniform across donors. The study flagged some 170 TCR beta chains as cytomegalovirus-associated.

This receptor was obtained from a young man in good health and CMV-seronegative. Source material: PBMCs. V is TRBV9 and J is TRBJ2-7; a weak D match, TRBD2 (6 bases). The CDR3 DNA reads TGTGCCAGCAGCGCCACCGCGGGATCCTACGAGCAGTACTTC. Protein sequence: CASSATAGSYEQYF. Full variable domain (missing parts from reference TRBV9 and TRBJ2-7): DSGVTQTPKHLITATGQRVTLRCSPRSGDLSVYWYQQSLDQGLQFLIQYYNGEERAKGNILERFSAQQFPDLHSELNLSSLELGDSALYFCASSATAGSYEQYFGPGTRLTVT.